Given below is one TCR beta chain in context. Antigen specificity is unknown. What was sequenced were expressed TCRB transcripts, since all of the isolated RNA had been reverse transcribed. The method was immunoSEQ multiplex PCR; TCRdb's version includes in-frame clones alone and lacks a portion of them. Here the sample spans approximately 380,000 clones, over 12% being singletons. This sample was taken from a study of beta chain features in type 1 diabetes. Notes on the study in general: Patients showed naive, central memory and Treg TCRB repertoires that appeared more similar than those of healthy donors. The influence of HLA type on TCRB rearrangement stayed undetermined. It was possible that PCR favored shorter templates, equally so in patients and controls.

The CDR3 is made up of 15 amino acids. V lost 1 base, J lost 5 bases, and 17 bases lay in between. In germline, CDR1 is GTSNPN, CDR2 SVGIG (reference sequence). The clonotype comes from a woman aged 18-29 years in good health. Sequencing input: naive CD4+ T cells from blood. The chain employs TRBV30 and TRBJ2-5; weak D call: TRBD1 (5 bases). The CDR3, as DNA: TGTGCCTGGAGTGGGACAAATGGGAAGGGGGAGACCCAGTACTTC. Amino acids: CAWSGTNGKGETQYF.